This TCR beta chain was identified during a study of cytomegalovirus exposure and HLA in healthy donors. Sequencing used immunoSEQ multiplex PCR; TCRdb keeps in-frame clones, though not all of them. The sample includes about 74,000 clones, 94% seen only once; the top ten take 1.5% to 2%. Germline CDR1 SGDLS, CDR2 YYNGEE. The CDR3 has 16 amino acids. The ends were cut back, 3 bases at V and 3 bases at J, with 16 bases in the middle. This clone was found once. This chain connects TRBV9 to TRBJ1-3; D not resolved. The receptor was derived from a woman between 18 and 29 years old in good health and CMV-seropositive. The sequenced sample consisted of PBMCs. The CDR3 here is CASSGAATAYGNTIYF. The CDR3 nucleotides read TGTGCCAGCAGCGGGGCAGCCACAGCTTATGGAAACACCATATATTTT.